What follows are 24 T cell receptor beta chains derived from one specimen sequenced in a study of shared clonotypes between healthy human individuals. Libraries were prepared by immunoSEQ multiplex PCR; TCRdb keeps only in-frame clonotypes and omits some of them. This sample has roughly 1.5 million clones, with around 98% found just once. What was sequenced was naive CD4+ T cells sorted from blood. This sample's subset: CD45RA+ positively selected. The receptors originated from a man younger than 40 in good health.

Comment on this clone: Other DNA sequences in this sample translate to the same CDR3. V and J are TRBV5-1 and TRBJ2-2; no reliable D call. In germline, CDR1 is SGHRS, CDR2 YFSETQ. Between the trimmed V and J ends, which lost 0 bases and 2 bases, there was a span of 5 bases. This CDR3 has 14 residues. The CDR3 protein is CASSLGGNTGELFF. CDR3 coding DNA: TGCGCCAGCAGCTTGGGTGGAAACACCGGGGAGCTGTTTTTT.

The chain combines TRBV10-1 with TRBJ2-3; 9 nucleotides match TRBD1. V lost 6 bases and J lost 8; bases outside the gene matches: 9. In germline, CDR1 is WNHNN, CDR2 SYGVQD (reference sequence). The CDR3 length is 14 residues. DNA of the CDR3: TGCGCCAGCAGAGAGGGGACAGGGAAGGGTACGCAGTATTTT. Translated: CASREGTGKGTQYF.

The V gene is TRBV9, the J gene TRBJ2-1, with D possibly being TRBD2 (7 bases). Germline loops: CDR1 SGDLS, CDR2 YYNGEE. The CDR3 is made up of 20 amino acids. V lost 0 bases and J lost 10, with 32 bases in between. CDR3 nucleotide sequence: TGTGCCAGCAGCGTAGAGGGGGACTACCCGAAGGGGCGGAGCAGAAACGAGCAGTTCTTC. Protein: CASSVEGDYPKGRSRNEQFF.

The chain combines TRBV28 with TRBJ1-5; no clear D. CDR1 MDHEN and CDR2 SYDVKM come from the germline V gene. Trimming left V 4 bases short and J 0 bases short, with 7 bases between. The CDR3 has 14 residues. CDR3: CASSSSFSNQPQHF. In nucleotides, the CDR3 is TGTGCCAGCAGTTCAAGCTTTAGCAATCAGCCCCAGCATTTT.

J is TRBJ1-4 and V is TRBV2; D uncertain. This CDR3 has 12 residues. Germline lookup yields CDR1 SNHLY and CDR2 FYNNEI. The V and J ends lost 2 bases and 7 bases respectively, with 5 bases between them. DNA for the CDR3: TGTGCCAGCAGTGAATCTGGTGAAAAACTGTTTTTT. It yields the protein CASSESGEKLFF.

This rearrangement joins TRBV15 to TRBJ2-7; 9 positions match TRBD1. The CDR3 consists of 16 residues. Looked up from germline, CDR1 is LNHNV and CDR2 is YYDKDF (reference sequence). V lost 2 bases to trimming and J lost 5 bases; unmatched junction nucleotides: 10. The CDR3, as DNA: TGTGCCACCAGCAGACCTTCCGGGACAGGGACCCACGAGCAGTACTTC. It specifies CATSRPSGTGTHEQYF.

Of note for this clone: Different DNA sequences within this sample yield the same CDR3. The chain employs TRBV7-8 and TRBJ2-2; possibly TRBD1 for D (5 bases). The CDR3 spans 14 residues. V lost 3 bases, J lost 0 bases, and 5 bases lay in between. Germline CDR1 and CDR2: SGHVS and FQNEAQ. The CDR3 loop reads CASSLTANTGELFF. The CDR3 nucleotides read TGTGCCAGCAGCTTGACAGCGAACACCGGGGAGCTGTTTTTT.

The gene calls are TRBV10-2 and TRBJ2-1, with D possibly TRBD2 on 5 matching bases. CDR1 WSHSY and CDR2 SAAADI come from the germline V gene. Trimming took off 1 base at V and 6 bases at J, with 7 bases between the two ends. The CDR3 length is 13 residues. The CDR3 bases are TGCGCCAGCAGTGAGTACGAGGGCAATGAGCAGTTCTTC. It encodes CASSEYEGNEQFF.

The chain has TRBV7-2 and TRBJ1-5; possibly TRBD1 for D (5 bases). The CDR3 length is 16 residues. V shed 5 bases and J shed 4 bases, with 18 bases lying between them. The germline V gene has CDR1 SGHTA and CDR2 FQGNSA. This chain's CDR3 is CASSMHAGTVNQPQHF. The CDR3 DNA is TGTGCCAGCAGCATGCACGCCGGGACGGTTAATCAGCCCCAGCATTTT. Full variable domain (missing parts from reference TRBV7-2 and TRBJ1-5): GAGVSQSPSNKVTEKGKDVELRCDPISGHTALYWYRQSLGQGLEFLIYFQGNSAPDKSGLPSDRFSAERTGGSVSTLTIQRTQQEDSAVYLCASSMHAGTVNQPQHFGDGTRLSIL.

The chain links TRBV29-1 to TRBJ2-7; TRBD1 matches 12 bases. The CDR3 length is 13 residues. CDR1 SQVTM and CDR2 ANQGSEA come from the germline V gene. V shed 4 bases, J shed 2 bases, and the junction held 0 bases outside the gene matches. Here the CDR3 reads CSVGDRGPYEQYF. The CDR3 nucleotides read TGCAGCGTTGGGGACAGGGGGCCCTACGAGCAGTACTTC.

This sequence joins TRBV5-1 and TRBJ2-1; the D gene is possibly TRBD2 (6 bases). The V end was cut by 7 bases, the J end by 10 bases, with 24 bases between. This CDR3 spans 15 amino acids. In germline, CDR1 is SGHRS, CDR2 YFSETQ. Here the CDR3 reads CASRALQTSPWEQFF. The CDR3 bases are TGCGCCAGCCGAGCCCTGCAGACTAGTCCGTGGGAGCAGTTCTTC.

The V gene is TRBV4-1, the J gene TRBJ2-1; D is uncertain. The germline gives CDR1 MGHRA, CDR2 YSYEKL. This CDR3 region has 13 residues. Trimming left V 1 base short and J 5 bases short, with 6 bases between. CDR3 protein: CASSQGLNNEQFF. In DNA, the CDR3 is TGCGCCAGCAGCCAAGGACTTAACAATGAGCAGTTCTTC.

The chain has TRBV2 and TRBJ1-1, with D possibly being TRBD1 (5 bases). The CDR3 length is 16 residues. CDR1 is SNHLY and CDR2 is FYNNEI in the germline V gene. V lost 3 bases and J 4 bases, leaving 18 bases between the germline ends. In nucleotides, the CDR3 is TGTGCCAGCAGTGATGTGAGGACACGAGGGAGCACTGAAGCTTTCTTT. It translates to CASSDVRTRGSTEAFF.

The chain combines TRBV11-2 with TRBJ2-7; D is tentatively TRBD1 or TRBD2 (6 bases each). Germline lookup yields CDR1 SGHAT and CDR2 FQNNGV. The V end lost 5 bases, the J end lost 0 bases, and 17 bases lay between the germline ends. The CDR3 totals 16 residues. The CDR3 coding sequence is TGTGCCAGCAGCCCAGGGGACTTCCAGTTCTCCTACGAGCAGTACTTC. It is translated as CASSPGDFQFSYEQYF.

V usage is TRBV9 and J usage is TRBJ2-7; D might be TRBD2 (6 bases). This CDR3 has 15 residues. Per the germline V gene, CDR1 is SGDLS and CDR2 is YYNGEE. Trimming took 0 bases from V and 1 from J, leaving 11 bases between them. The CDR3 loop is CASSVGRGISYEQYF. The CDR3 DNA sequence: TGTGCCAGCAGCGTAGGGCGCGGGATATCCTACGAGCAGTACTTC.

About this clone itself: The same CDR3 is also encoded by other DNA sequences in this sample. The gene calls are TRBV7-8 and TRBJ1-3; D remains unclear. CDR3 length equals 12 residues. Trimming left V 1 base short and J 7 bases short, with 5 bases between. CDR1 SGHVS and CDR2 FQNEAQ come from the germline V gene. The CDR3, as DNA: TGTGCCAGCAGCTTAGACGGGAACACCATATATTTT. Protein: CASSLDGNTIYF.

The chain uses TRBV9 and TRBJ2-2, with 7 bases that match TRBD1. After removal of 3 bases from V and 0 bases from J, the junction contained 8 bases not matched to a gene. The CDR3 extends over 17 amino acids. Germline V lookup: CDR1 SGDLS, CDR2 YYNGEE. CDR3 DNA sequence: TGTGCCAGCAGCGCGCTGCCCGGGACAGCGAACACCGGGGAGCTGTTTTTT. As protein: CASSALPGTANTGELFF.

V is TRBV5-4 and J is TRBJ2-3, with 7 bases that match TRBD1. The junction had 6 bases not matched to a gene; V was cut back by 1 base and J by 10 bases. Germline assignment: CDR1 SGHNT and CDR2 YYREEE (reference sequence). The CDR3 has 13 amino acids. DNA for the CDR3: TGTGCCAGCAGCTTGCGAGGGGGCGAAGCGCAGTATTTT. Its protein is CASSLRGGEAQYF.

In regard to this clone: This specimen includes other DNA sequences encoding the same CDR3. The chain combines TRBV10-3 with TRBJ2-3; D is perhaps TRBD1 (6 bases). Trimming stripped 6 bases from V and 0 bases from J, with 7 bases between. Germline CDR1 is ENHRY and CDR2 is SYGVKD. This CDR3 comprises 13 residues. This chain's CDR3 is CAIRDSSTDTQYF. In nucleotides, the CDR3 is TGTGCCATCAGGGACAGCAGCACAGATACGCAGTATTTT.

As concerns this clone: Other DNA sequences in this sample translate to the same CDR3. The J gene is TRBJ2-3, the V gene TRBV9, with D tentatively TRBD2 (5 bases). V was cut by 2 bases and J by 2 bases, with 9 bases left in between. This CDR3 spans 14 amino acids. The germline V gene has CDR1 SGDLS and CDR2 YYNGEE. As DNA, the CDR3 is TGTGCCAGCAGCGTGAGCGGAGACACAGATACGCAGTATTTT. This encodes CASSVSGDTDTQYF.

The rearrangement links TRBV27 to TRBJ2-1; D call uncertain. Trimming pared 6 bases from V and 7 bases from J, leaving 16 bases between. There are 14 residues in the CDR3. Germline CDR1 reads MNHEY; CDR2 reads SMNVEV (reference sequence). In DNA form, the CDR3 reads TGTGCCAGCAGCCCGTTCTGGGGTGGAAATGAGCAGTTCTTC. Translating gives CASSPFWGGNEQFF.

This chain links TRBV18 with TRBJ1-2, with D hard to call. The germline gives CDR1 KGHSH, CDR2 LQKENI. Trimming left V 6 bases short and J 4 bases short, with 18 bases between. This CDR3 contains 15 residues. CDR3 coding DNA: TGTGCCAGCTCGCCGGCCGAGGGTGGATCCTATGGCTACACCTTC. This gives the protein CASSPAEGGSYGYTF.

The CDR3 is CASSTIGTQYF. In DNA form, the CDR3 reads TGTGCCAGCAGTACCATAGGGACCCAGTACTTC. The chain couples TRBV2 to TRBJ2-5; D gene unclear. There are 11 residues in the CDR3. Germline V gene lookup returns CDR1 SNHLY and CDR2 FYNNEI. Trimming stripped 5 bases from V and 7 bases from J, with 8 bases between.

This chain joins TRBV13 and TRBJ2-7; perhaps TRBD2 as D (6 bases). V lost 4 bases to trimming and J lost 2 bases, with 12 bases between them. The CDR3 consists of 14 residues. Looked up from germline, CDR1 is PRHDT and CDR2 is FYEKMQ (reference sequence). For the CDR3, the DNA is TGTGCCAGCAGCTCGGGGGTAGGGGCCTACGAGCAGTACTTC. It specifies CASSSGVGAYEQYF.